This T cell receptor (beta chain) was captured by sequencing in a study of T cells in Graves' hyperthyroidism and ophthalmopathy. Concerning this clonotype itself: Its antigen is currently unknown.

CDR1 SGHAT and CDR2 FQNNGV come from the germline V gene. CDR3 length equals 17 residues. V was clipped by 3 bases and J by 2 bases; unmatched bases: 9. Study-wide results and limits: The model made its ophthalmopathy prediction, and onset followed a median approximately six months later. The majority of expanded thyroid clonotypes above 0.001 also appeared in blood.

Amplification yielded TCR beta CDR3 regions, with RNA transcripts as the source. TCR CDR3 regions were first amplified by RT-PCR with HTBI primers. One entry per CDR3 protein results from TCRdb running MiXCR on the multiplex PCR reads. This sample has 190,000 or so distinct CDR3 sequences, with around 17% found just once. The study excluded patients with uncontrolled infection, other autoimmune disease, pregnancy or lactation. Specimen: blood. The TCR comes from a man aged 40-49 years with Graves' hyperthyroidism. The rearrangement uses TRBV11-2 and TRBJ2-1; 8 positions agree with TRBD2. The CDR3 protein is CASSLGAGGATYNEQFF. In DNA form, the CDR3 reads TGTGCCAGCAGCTTGGGGGCGGGGGGAGCCACCTACAATGAGCAGTTCTTC.